This entry lists 30 T cell receptor beta chains sequenced from one sample in a study of TIL therapy for anti-PD-1-resistant metastatic lung cancer. The immunoSEQ assay was v3. Assay used: immunoSEQ multiplex PCR; TCRdb lists only in-frame clones, some missing. The sample holds about 32,000 clones, about 80% seen once. Time point denoted: pre-treatment sample, taken before nivolumab and TIL therapy. Sequencing was performed on blood, taken at baseline. Receptor source: a woman aged 30 to 85 with non-small cell lung cancer.

This chain uses TRBV6-5 with TRBJ2-5; D remains unclear. The CDR3 totals 11 residues. Germline CDR1 reads MNHEY; CDR2 reads SVGAGI. Trimming stripped 5 bases from V and 4 bases from J, with 5 bases between. The CDR3 region has the DNA TGTGCCAGCAGTCGTGCAGAGACCCAGTACTTC. It encodes CASSRAETQYF.

The chain couples TRBV9 to TRBJ1-4, with 8 bases that match TRBD1. V lost 0 bases and J lost 0; bases outside the gene matches: 1. The CDR3 runs to 16 residues. Looked up from germline, CDR1 is SGDLS and CDR2 is YYNGEE. The CDR3 nucleotides are TGTGCCAGCAGCGTAGGCAGGGGGCCAACTAATGAAAAACTGTTTTTT. This codes for CASSVGRGPTNEKLFF. The complete variable domain, with remaining parts taken from reference TRBV9 and TRBJ1-4, reads DSGVTQTPKHLITATGQRVTLRCSPRSGDLSVYWYQQSLDQGLQFLIQYYNGEERAKGNILERFSAQQFPDLHSELNLSSLELGDSALYFCASSVGRGPTNEKLFFGSGTQLSVL.

The CDR3 region is CASSIQGHNYGYTF. CDR3 sequence (DNA): TGTGCCAGTAGTATTCAGGGGCATAACTATGGCTACACCTTC. The gene calls are TRBV19 and TRBJ1-2; perhaps TRBD1 as D (6 bases). CDR3 length equals 14 residues. V lost 3 bases and J 1 base, leaving 9 bases between the germline ends. Germline-derived CDR1 and CDR2 are LNHDA and SQIVND (reference sequence).

This clone was seen a few times. The chain joins TRBV5-6 to TRBJ2-5, with TRBD1 matching 7 bases. The CDR3 covers 17 residues. Unmatched junction bases numbered 14, after V lost 2 bases and J lost 4 bases. Germline CDR1 reads SGHDT; CDR2 reads YYEEEE. CDR3 protein: CASSFSPGTVDLETQYF. The CDR3 DNA follows: TGTGCCAGCAGCTTCAGCCCTGGGACAGTTGATCTAGAGACCCAGTACTTC.

The J gene is TRBJ2-7, the V gene TRBV4-2; possibly TRBD1 for D (6 bases). The germline V gene encodes CDR1 LGHNA and CDR2 YNFKEQ. This CDR3 is 14 amino acids long. The V end lost 0 bases, the J end lost 4 bases, and 10 bases lay between the germline ends. CDR3 sequence: CASSQDGQGYEQYF. The DNA of the CDR3 is TGTGCCAGCAGCCAAGACGGGCAGGGGTACGAGCAGTACTTC.

In its sample, this clone was seen a few times. The rearrangement uses TRBV6-1 and TRBJ1-5; possible D gene TRBD1, 5 bases. The germline CDR1 and CDR2 sequences are MNHNS and SASEGT. CDR3 size: 14 residues. Deletions cut 4 bases from V and 5 bases from J, with 12 bases between. The CDR3 loop reads CASSVDPGDQPQHF. The DNA of the CDR3 is TGTGCCAGCAGTGTCGACCCGGGGGATCAGCCCCAGCATTTT.

The CDR3 here is CATSTALNYGYTF. For the CDR3, the DNA is TGTGCCACCAGCACGGCCCTTAACTATGGCTACACCTTC. The rearrangement links TRBV15 to TRBJ1-2; D is unresolved. CDR1 LNHNV and CDR2 YYDKDF come from the germline V gene (reference sequence). V lost 4 bases to trimming and J lost 1 base, with 7 bases between them. The CDR3 totals 13 residues.

In DNA form, the CDR3 reads TGCAGCGTTCCCGCAGACAACTATGGCTACACCTTC. Protein product: CSVPADNYGYTF. The chain carries TRBV29-1 and TRBJ1-2; D is undetermined. CDR1 SQVTM and CDR2 ANQGSEA come from the germline V gene. This CDR3 spans 12 amino acids. With 5 bases removed from V and 2 bases from J, the gap between germline ends came to 9 bases.

V usage is TRBV27 and J usage is TRBJ1-2; TRBD1 might be the D (6 bases). The CDR3 covers 14 residues. Trimming shortened V by 0 bases and J by 4 bases, and 9 bases separated the two germline ends. CDR1 and CDR2 from the germline V gene are MNHEY and SMNVEV (reference sequence). The chain's CDR3 is CASSLSGGSYGYTF. For the CDR3, the DNA is TGTGCCAGCAGTTTATCGGGGGGCTCCTATGGCTACACCTTC.

This clone has just a few counts. The chain links TRBV28 to TRBJ1-1; TRBD1 agrees at 7 bases. This CDR3 has 19 residues. The V segment lost 6 bases and the J segment 0 bases; nucleotides outside the gene matches: 19. CDR1 and CDR2 (germline): MDHEN, SYDVKM. The CDR3 loop is CASRDRDRKRPIVNTEAFF. Written as DNA, the CDR3 is TGTGCCAGCAGAGACCGGGACAGAAAACGCCCTATCGTGAACACTGAAGCTTTCTTT. The full variable domain, completed using reference TRBV28 and TRBJ1-1, is DVKVTQSSRYLVKRTGEKVFLECVQDMDHENMFWYRQDPGLGLRLIYFSYDVKMKEKGDIPEGYSVSREKKERFSLILESASTNQTSMYLCASRDRDRKRPIVNTEAFFGQGTRLTVV.

The chain's CDR3 is CASTRVQGATDTQYF. In nucleotides, the CDR3 is TGTGCCAGCACCCGGGTACAGGGGGCAACAGATACGCAGTATTTT. The chain couples TRBV6-1 to TRBJ2-3, with 9 bases matching TRBD1. CDR1 is MNHNS and CDR2 is SASEGT in the germline V gene. This CDR3 spans 15 amino acids. Trimming took 7 bases from V and 3 from J; bases not matched to a gene: 8.

The V gene is TRBV12-5, the J gene TRBJ2-1, with D uncertain. Trimming removed 6 bases at V and 7 bases at J, with 10 bases between. Germline CDR1 LGHNT, CDR2 FRNRAP. The CDR3 sequence is 12 residues long. The CDR3 loop is CASGFGVNEQFF. DNA of the CDR3: TGTGCTAGTGGCTTTGGGGTAAATGAGCAGTTCTTC.

The chain joins TRBV7-6 to TRBJ2-7; possible D gene TRBD2, 5 bases. This CDR3 is built from 15 residues. Germline V gene lookup returns CDR1 SGHVS and CDR2 FNYEAQ. Trimming took off 2 bases at V and 2 bases at J, with 13 bases between the two ends. This CDR3 is CASSLRPGSAYEQYF. CDR3 coding DNA: TGTGCCAGCAGCTTACGCCCGGGGTCAGCCTACGAGCAGTACTTC.

The rearrangement links TRBV28 to TRBJ1-3, with D hard to call. The CDR3 loop spans 14 amino acids. With 5 bases removed from V and 0 bases from J, the gap between germline ends came to 8 bases. In germline, CDR1 is MDHEN, CDR2 SYDVKM. The CDR3 region has the DNA TGTGCCAGCAGTCCTCAGAGCTCTGGAAACACCATATATTTT. It translates to CASSPQSSGNTIYF.

The chain joins TRBV7-7 to TRBJ2-1; TRBD2 aligns across 7 bases. The CDR3 length is 15 residues. Germline trimming cut 5 bases from V and 6 bases from J; bases unmatched to any gene: 10. In germline, CDR1 is SSHAT, CDR2 FNYEAQ (reference sequence). CDR3 in amino acids: CASSTSGTPLNEQFF. The DNA for the CDR3 is TGTGCCAGCAGCACCAGCGGGACCCCTCTCAATGAGCAGTTCTTC.

The CDR3 region is CASSLMRLNTEAFF. The CDR3 coding sequence is TGCGCCAGCAGCTTAATGCGGCTAAACACTGAAGCTTTCTTT. The chain is built from TRBV5-1 and TRBJ1-1; D gene unclear. The V and J ends lost 2 bases and 2 bases respectively, with 10 bases between them. The CDR3 runs 14 residues. Germline CDR1 is SGHRS and CDR2 is YFSETQ.

The CDR3 loop is CASSLDSGLSAEQYF. CDR3 DNA: TGCGCCAGCAGCTTGGATTCAGGTTTATCTGCCGAGCAGTACTTC. The chain is built from TRBV5-1 and TRBJ2-7; D remains unclear. The CDR3 sequence is 15 residues long. V was cut by 0 bases and J by 6 bases, with 16 bases left in between. CDR1 is SGHRS and CDR2 is YFSETQ in the germline V gene.

This clone has just a few counts. The CDR3 is CASTFSVDGYTF. The CDR3 region has the DNA TGTGCCAGCACCTTCTCGGTGGATGGCTACACCTTC. The chain employs TRBV11-2 and TRBJ1-2; no firm D call. This CDR3 region has 12 residues. V was cut by 7 bases and J by 6 bases, with 12 bases left in between. In germline, CDR1 is SGHAT, CDR2 FQNNGV.

In regard to this clone: An end of the junction differs from the germline gene, which may be a read error. The chain joins TRBV6-1 to TRBJ2-7, with a tentative D call TRBD1 (6 bases). Per the germline V gene, CDR1 is MNHNS and CDR2 is SASEGT. This CDR3 is built from 12 residues. CDR3 bases: TGTGCCAGCAGACATGGACAGCCGCCGACGAGCTTC. Translating it yields CASRHGQPPTSF.

V and J are TRBV5-1 and TRBJ2-1; TRBD2 aligns across 8 bases. Trimming cost V 2 bases and J 9 bases; bases outside gene matches: 7. The CDR3 totals 14 residues. Germline V gene data show CDR1 as SGHRS and CDR2 as YFSETQ. In DNA, the CDR3 is TGCGCCAGCAGCTTCGCAGCGGGAGTGGGTGAGCAGTTCTTC. This codes for CASSFAAGVGEQFF.

CDR3 sequence (DNA): TGTGCCTGGAGTGGACAGGGGGGTGTGATAAGGATATACGAGCAGTACTTC. This codes for CAWSGQGGVIRIYEQYF. The rearrangement links TRBV30 to TRBJ2-7, with TRBD1 matching over 9 bases. CDR1 GTSNPN and CDR2 SVGIG come from the germline V gene (reference sequence). Germline trimming cut 1 base from V and 4 bases from J; bases unmatched to any gene: 14. The CDR3 has 17 amino acids.

This clone was found a few times. The genes are TRBV7-9 and TRBJ2-7; D call uncertain. Looked up from germline, CDR1 is SEHNR and CDR2 is FQNEAQ (reference sequence). There are 13 residues in the CDR3. Trimming removed 8 bases from V and 0 bases from J, with 11 bases in between. The chain's CDR3 is CASSQTDSYEQYF. In DNA, the CDR3 is TGTGCCAGCTCGCAGACGGACTCCTACGAGCAGTACTTC.

This clone was found once. This chain joins TRBV7-6 and TRBJ2-2, with D unresolved. CDR1 is SGHVS and CDR2 is FNYEAQ in the germline V gene. The CDR3 loop spans 14 amino acids. The V gene lost 3 bases and the J gene lost 5 bases, with 10 bases spanning the gap. The chain's CDR3 is CASSLLAATGELFF. CDR3 in DNA: TGTGCCAGCAGCTTGTTAGCAGCTACCGGGGAGCTGTTTTTT.

J is TRBJ2-1 and V is TRBV19; 9 bases align to TRBD2. This CDR3 has 15 amino acids. The junction had 6 bases not matched to a gene; V was cut back by 1 base and J by 8 bases. Germline CDR1 is LNHDA and CDR2 is SQIVND (reference sequence). In nucleotides, the CDR3 is TGTGCCAGTAGTATAGGGACTAGCGTCAATGATGAGCAGTTCTTC. This sequence encodes CASSIGTSVNDEQFF.

This clone was counted only a few times. The gene calls are TRBV4-1 and TRBJ2-2; D gene ambiguous. The CDR3 has 14 residues. Germline CDR1 and CDR2: MGHRA and YSYEKL. V dropped 3 bases and J dropped 6 bases, with 11 bases sitting between them. The CDR3 DNA sequence: TGCGCCAGCAGCCATCCCCCCCGCGCCGGGGAGCTGTTTTTT. Protein product: CASSHPPRAGELFF.

The chain uses TRBV7-6 and TRBJ2-5; D possibly corresponds to TRBD2 (7 bases). With 3 bases removed from V and 4 bases from J, the gap between germline ends came to 9 bases. CDR3 size: 13 residues. Germline CDR1 and CDR2: SGHVS and FNYEAQ. CDR3 coding DNA: TGTGCCAGCAGCTTTAGGGGGGGAGAGACCCAGTACTTC. This gives the protein CASSFRGGETQYF. Looking up the rest from reference TRBV7-6 and TRBJ2-5 gives the full variable domain: GAGVSQSPRYKVTKRGQDVALRCDPISGHVSLYWYRQALGQGPEFLTYFNYEAQQDKSGLPNDRFSAERPEGSISTLTIQRTEQRDSAMYRCASSFRGGETQYFGPGTRLLVL.

This chain uses TRBV11-2 with TRBJ2-5; TRBD2 agrees at 11 bases. Germline assignment: CDR1 SGHAT and CDR2 FQNNGV. J was trimmed by 0 bases and V by 3 bases; bases with no gene match: 9. The CDR3 has 18 amino acids. CDR3 sequence reads: CASSLGTSGYAYQETQYF. In DNA form, the CDR3 reads TGTGCCAGCAGCTTGGGGACTAGCGGTTACGCGTACCAAGAGACCCAGTACTTC. The full variable domain, completed using reference TRBV11-2 and TRBJ2-5, is EAGVAQSPRYKIIEKRQSVAFWCNPISGHATLYWYQQILGQGPKLLIQFQNNGVVDDSQLPKDRFSAERLKGVDSTLKIQPAKLEDSAVYLCASSLGTSGYAYQETQYFGPGTRLLVL.

This sequence joins TRBV6-5 and TRBJ1-1; the D is unclear. Germline V CDR1 and CDR2: MNHEY, SVGAGI. The CDR3 covers 16 residues. Trimming removed 4 bases at V and 0 bases at J, with 15 bases between. The CDR3 DNA is TGTGCCAGCAGTTCCGCCCCCTGGGCAATGAACACTGAAGCTTTCTTT. Protein: CASSSAPWAMNTEAFF.

This clone was observed a few times. V and J are TRBV5-1 and TRBJ2-5; 15 bases are shared with TRBD2. The CDR3 contains 16 residues. V trimming: 4 bases; J trimming: 5 bases; junction bases outside the gene matches: 6. From germline, CDR1 is SGHRS and CDR2 YFSETQ. In DNA form, the CDR3 reads TGCGCCAGCAGCCCCGGACTAGCGGGAGGGGCGGAGACCCAGTACTTC. Its translation is CASSPGLAGGAETQYF.

V gene TRBV5-4 combines with J gene TRBJ2-1, with 11 bases matching TRBD2. Germline V CDR1 and CDR2: SGHNT, YYREEE (reference sequence). V lost 6 bases, J lost 4 bases, and 6 bases stayed unmatched. The CDR3 is 15 residues long. CDR3: CASTTTSGSYNEQFF. The DNA of the CDR3 is TGTGCCAGCACCACTACTAGCGGGAGTTACAATGAGCAGTTCTTC.